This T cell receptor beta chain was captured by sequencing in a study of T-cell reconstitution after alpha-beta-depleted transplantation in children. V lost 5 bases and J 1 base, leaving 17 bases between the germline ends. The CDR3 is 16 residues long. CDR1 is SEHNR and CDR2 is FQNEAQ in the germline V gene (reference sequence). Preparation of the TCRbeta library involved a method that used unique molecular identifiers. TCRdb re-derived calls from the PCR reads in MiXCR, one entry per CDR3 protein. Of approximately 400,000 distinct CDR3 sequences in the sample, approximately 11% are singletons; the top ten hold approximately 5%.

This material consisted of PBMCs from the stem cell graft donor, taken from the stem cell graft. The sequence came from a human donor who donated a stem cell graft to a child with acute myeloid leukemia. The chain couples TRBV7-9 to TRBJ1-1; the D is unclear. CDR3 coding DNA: TGTGCCAGCAGCAAACCCCGGTCCCTATCGAACACTGAAGCTTTCTTT. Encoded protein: CASSKPRSLSNTEAFF.